The next 26 T cell receptor beta chains were all read from a single sample in a study of T cell responses to AZD1222 COVID-19 vaccine. The method was immunoSEQ multiplex PCR; TCRdb's version includes in-frame clones alone and lacks a portion of them. In the table there are about 190,000 clones, 85% to 95% of which are singletons. Sample: peripheral blood, taken on day 0 of AZD1222 vaccination. The receptors originated from an adult in good health.

The rearrangement links TRBV10-1 to TRBJ2-7; TRBD2 aligns across 9 bases. With V trimmed by 5 bases and J by 7 bases, 6 bases remained unmatched. The CDR3 loop spans 13 amino acids. CDR1 is WNHNN, CDR2 SYGVQD, per germline (reference sequence). The chain's CDR3 is CASSSGLASEQYF. CDR3 nucleotides: TGCGCCAGCAGTTCGGGACTAGCATCTGAGCAGTACTTC.

CDR3 sequence (DNA): TGTGCCAGCAGTCTTTCTTCAGATACGCAGTATTTT. Translation gives CASSLSSDTQYF. The chain carries TRBV27 and TRBJ2-3; D gene unclear. The CDR3 length is 12 residues. The V gene's germline CDR1 is MNHEY and CDR2 SMNVEV (reference sequence). Between the trimmed V and J ends, which lost 5 bases and 4 bases, there was a span of 7 bases.

V usage is TRBV27 and J usage is TRBJ2-7; TRBD1 is a possible D gene (6 bases). This CDR3 contains 16 residues. V was trimmed by 3 bases and J by 0 bases, leaving 15 bases between them. In germline, CDR1 is MNHEY, CDR2 SMNVEV (reference sequence). CDR3 in DNA: TGTGCCAGCAGTTTTAATTTGCGGACAGCCTCCTACGAGCAGTACTTC. As protein: CASSFNLRTASYEQYF.

The V call is TRBV18, the J call TRBJ1-4; no reliable D call. CDR3 length equals 16 residues. V lost 6 bases to trimming and J lost 1 base, with 15 bases between them. The germline V gene has CDR1 KGHSH and CDR2 LQKENI. This CDR3 is CASSPRGGRTNEKLFF. In DNA, the CDR3 is TGTGCCAGCTCCCCCCGGGGAGGGCGAACTAATGAAAAACTGTTTTTT.

The V call is TRBV4-2, the J call TRBJ1-1; the D gene is possibly TRBD1 (6 bases). The V gene lost 4 bases and the J gene lost 1 base, with 13 bases spanning the gap. Germline assignment: CDR1 LGHNA and CDR2 YNFKEQ. This CDR3 comprises 15 residues. Here the CDR3 reads CASSLPQGRNTEAFF. The DNA for the CDR3 is TGTGCCAGCAGCCTACCTCAGGGGAGGAACACTGAAGCTTTCTTT.

V usage is TRBV11-2 and J usage is TRBJ2-4, with D maybe TRBD1 (6 bases). Germline loops: CDR1 SGHAT, CDR2 FQNNGV. The CDR3 contains 15 residues. V was trimmed by 1 base and J by 7 bases, leaving 14 bases between them. The CDR3 region is CASSLVGIRGNIQYF. The DNA for the CDR3 is TGTGCCAGCAGCTTAGTGGGGATAAGGGGGAACATTCAGTACTTC.

The genes are TRBV3-1 (or the pseudogene TRBV3-2) and TRBJ1-1; TRBD1 might be the D (6 bases). Germline values: CDR1 LGHDT, CDR2 YNNKEL (reference sequence). The V gene lost 5 bases and the J gene lost 1 base, with 11 bases spanning the gap. The CDR3 contains 14 residues. For the CDR3, the DNA is TGTGCCAGCAGCTCCGGACAGACGAACACTGAAGCTTTCTTT. The encoded protein is CASSSGQTNTEAFF.

Remarks on this clone: At the DNA level, this CDR3 is encoded by other sequences in the same sample as well. V and J are TRBV7-8 and TRBJ1-2, with 9 positions matching TRBD1. The ends lost 5 bases at V and 5 bases at J; junction bases unmatched: 3. The CDR3 runs to 13 residues. Per the germline V gene, CDR1 is SGHVS and CDR2 is FQNEAQ. Here the CDR3 DNA reads TGTGCCAGCAGCCCGACAGGGGGGTATGGCTACACCTTC. Its translation: CASSPTGGYGYTF. The whole variable domain, remainder taken from reference TRBV7-8 and TRBJ1-2, is GAGVSQSPRYKVAKRGQDVALRCDPISGHVSLFWYQQALGQGPEFLTYFQNEAQLDKSGLPSDRFFAERPEGSVSTLKIQRTQQEDSAVYLCASSPTGGYGYTFGSGTRLTVV.

The V gene is TRBV5-4, the J gene TRBJ2-1, with unresolved D. V lost 2 bases and J lost 4, with 16 bases in between. The germline CDR1 and CDR2 sequences are SGHNT and YYREEE (reference sequence). This CDR3 region has 16 residues. The CDR3 coding sequence is TGTGCCAGCAGCTTAGACTCGTCTTCCTTATACAATGAGCAGTTCTTC. Amino acid sequence: CASSLDSSSLYNEQFF.

The chain employs TRBV6-2 or TRBV6-3 and TRBJ1-1; weak D call: TRBD1 (5 bases). Trimming took 4 bases from V and 4 from J, leaving 10 bases between them. The germline V gene encodes CDR1 MNHEY and CDR2 SVGEGT. This CDR3 contains 13 residues. In DNA, the CDR3 is TGTGCCAGCAGTTGGGGCAAAGTCACTGAAGCTTTCTTT. Translation: CASSWGKVTEAFF.

This clone was seen only once. The V and J genes are TRBV10-3 and TRBJ2-7, with TRBD1 identical over 8 bases. The CDR3 totals 14 residues. CDR1 is ENHRY, CDR2 SYGVKD, per germline. Trimming at V came to 8 bases and at J to 3 bases, leaving 9 bases not matched to a gene. The CDR3, as DNA: TGTGCCATCCGGACAGGGCGGGATTTCTACGAGCAGTACTTC. It translates to CAIRTGRDFYEQYF.

The chain uses TRBV27 and TRBJ1-2; tentative D call: TRBD1 (5 bases). This CDR3 region has 15 residues. Trimming removed 3 bases from V and 8 bases from J, with 19 bases in between. Germline CDR1 and CDR2: MNHEY and SMNVEV (reference sequence). DNA for the CDR3: TGTGCCAGCAGTTTGGCAGTGGGGGGATCGGGGGGCTACACCTTC. Protein sequence: CASSLAVGGSGGYTF.

This sequence joins TRBV9 and TRBJ2-2; maybe TRBD1 (6 bases). CDR1 is SGDLS, CDR2 YYNGEE, per germline. With 3 bases removed from V and 1 base from J, the gap between germline ends came to 13 bases. The CDR3 totals 16 residues. In DNA, the CDR3 is TGTGCCAGCAGCGACCCGGGACATCTGAACACCGGGGAGCTGTTTTTT. Translating it yields CASSDPGHLNTGELFF.

This chain connects TRBV9 to TRBJ2-5; a possible D gene is TRBD2 (5 bases). Trimming cost V 4 bases and J 5 bases, with 15 bases left between them. CDR3 length: 14 amino acids. The germline CDR1 and CDR2 sequences are SGDLS and YYNGEE. CDR3 sequence (DNA): TGTGCCAGCAGCTCCGGGGTGGGAGCTGAGACCCAGTACTTC. Translated, it gives CASSSGVGAETQYF.

The count of this clone is one. The chain joins TRBV10-3 to TRBJ2-3; perhaps TRBD1 as D (5 bases). In germline, CDR1 is ENHRY, CDR2 SYGVKD. The CDR3 has 13 residues. Trimming took 5 bases from V and 2 from J, leaving 8 bases between them. CDR3 bases: TGTGCCATCAGTAGGGGATCCACAGATACGCAGTATTTT. It encodes CAISRGSTDTQYF.

The chain employs TRBV5-1 and TRBJ1-2; tentatively, D is TRBD1 (5 bases). The V end lost 4 bases, the J end lost 8 bases, and 12 bases lay between the germline ends. The CDR3 has 12 residues. Germline V lookup: CDR1 SGHRS, CDR2 YFSETQ. CDR3 sequence (DNA): TGCGCCAGCAGCCAGGGACCATCCGGCTACACCTTC. Translated, it gives CASSQGPSGYTF.

This clone was found a few times. The genes are TRBV29-1 and TRBJ1-2, with a weak D call TRBD1 (6 bases). Germline CDR1 and CDR2: SQVTM and ANQGSEA. The CDR3 is 12 amino acids. V shed 7 bases and J shed 6 bases, with 15 bases lying between them. CDR3 bases: TGCAGCGATTGGGGGCTCGAGGATGGCTACACCTTC. The encoded protein is CSDWGLEDGYTF.

This chain links TRBV18 with TRBJ2-3; D gene unclear. Germline lookup yields CDR1 KGHSH and CDR2 LQKENI. Deletions cut 4 bases from V and 0 bases from J, with 8 bases between. There are 14 residues in the CDR3. This CDR3 is CASSLGLSTDTQYF. As DNA, the CDR3 is TGTGCCAGCTCACTAGGGTTGAGCACAGATACGCAGTATTTT.

The chain carries TRBV6-5 and TRBJ2-7; 7 nucleotides match TRBD1. Germline values: CDR1 MNHEY, CDR2 SVGAGI. This CDR3 contains 14 residues. V was pared by 2 bases and J by 4 bases, with 5 bases of the junction left unmatched. The DNA of the CDR3 is TGTGCCAGCAGTTACGGTGGGACAGAGTACGAGCAGTACTTC. This codes for CASSYGGTEYEQYF.

The V and J genes are TRBV28 and TRBJ1-6; no clear D gene. V lost 2 bases to trimming and J lost 3 bases, with 8 bases between them. In germline, CDR1 is MDHEN, CDR2 SYDVKM. The CDR3 totals 15 residues. The CDR3 sequence: CASSLGRSYNSPLHF. The CDR3 DNA reads TGTGCCAGCAGTTTAGGGAGGAGCTATAATTCACCCCTCCACTTT.

The DNA of the CDR3 is TGTGCCAGCACTGATACCTATAATTCACCCCTCCACTTT. Translating it yields CASTDTYNSPLHF. The chain employs TRBV27 and TRBJ1-6; D is ambiguous. The germline CDR1 and CDR2 sequences are MNHEY and SMNVEV (reference sequence). Trimming pared 7 bases from V and 2 bases from J, leaving 6 bases between. The CDR3 runs 13 residues.

This chain links TRBV5-1 with TRBJ1-1; D not resolved. Germline V gene sequence: CDR1 SGHRS, CDR2 YFSETQ. The CDR3 is 15 residues long. Trimming stripped 0 bases from V and 2 bases from J, with 11 bases between. In nucleotides, the CDR3 is TGCGCCAGCAGCTTGGGGGCGGGCGTAAACACTGAAGCTTTCTTT. Translation gives CASSLGAGVNTEAFF.

The chain combines TRBV18 with TRBJ1-4, with a tentative D call TRBD1 (6 bases). V shed 1 base and J shed 7 bases, with 13 bases lying between them. The CDR3 length is 15 residues. Per germline, CDR1 KGHSH and CDR2 LQKENI. The chain's CDR3 is CASSPLTQGTEKLFF. CDR3 bases: TGTGCCAGCTCACCACTGACACAGGGAACTGAAAAACTGTTTTTT.

V and J are TRBV10-2 and TRBJ1-4; possible D gene TRBD1, 6 bases. The V and J ends lost 8 bases and 7 bases respectively, with 14 bases between them. Germline CDR1 WSHSY, CDR2 SAAADI. This CDR3 region has 13 residues. This chain's CDR3 is CASGFNRAEKLFF. CDR3 DNA: TGCGCCAGCGGATTTAACAGGGCTGAAAAACTGTTTTTT.

This chain joins TRBV19 and TRBJ1-6, with D perhaps matching TRBD1 (6 bases). This CDR3 has 17 amino acids. V dropped 5 bases and J dropped 3 bases, with 17 bases sitting between them. Germline CDR1 reads LNHDA; CDR2 reads SQIVND (reference sequence). The CDR3 reads CASSLRQDALYNSPLHF. CDR3 bases: TGTGCCAGTAGTCTTCGACAGGACGCCCTCTATAATTCACCCCTCCACTTT.

The chain carries TRBV24-1 and TRBJ2-2, with 12 bases lining up with TRBD2. Germline CDR1 reads KGHDR; CDR2 reads SFDVKD. Losses at the gene ends were 4 bases for V and 2 bases for J; bases not matched to a gene: 4. The CDR3 is 17 residues long. CDR3 loop: CATSDLAGGLNTGELFF. CDR3 DNA sequence: TGTGCCACCAGTGACCTAGCGGGGGGGCTAAACACCGGGGAGCTGTTTTTT.